The 8 T cell receptor beta chains given below trace back to one sample, sequenced in a study of blood T cell repertoires in COVID-19 (dated by TCRdb to the early 2020s). The library relied on the immunoSEQ multiplex PCR assay. What TCRdb holds here is the immuneACCESS table cut down to in-frame rearrangements. Part of the clones is not present; checked against another copy, under half of the missing clones reflect an unresolved V gene, and the others are unexplained. The sample contains fewer than 85,000 clones, roughly 80% of them found a single time. The ten largest clones take up 18% of the sample. Input material: peripheral blood. Source of these receptors: a woman aged 55-70 years with acute or convalescent COVID-19.

The chain has TRBV10-3 and TRBJ2-5; tentatively, D is TRBD1 (6 bases). CDR3 size: 15 residues. Trimming pared 6 bases from V and 0 bases from J, leaving 14 bases between. CDR1 is ENHRY, CDR2 SYGVKD, per germline. The CDR3, as DNA: TGTGCCATCAGCGAACAGGGAGAGTACCAAGAGACCCAGTACTTC. It translates to CAISEQGEYQETQYF.

This chain connects TRBV7-2 to TRBJ2-7; D may be TRBD1 (6 bases). From germline, CDR1 is SGHTA and CDR2 FQGNSA. This CDR3 has 15 amino acids. V was trimmed by 5 bases and J by 2 bases, leaving 16 bases between them. CDR3 amino acids: CASSLREQGPYEQYF. The DNA of the CDR3 is TGTGCCAGCAGCCTCCGCGAACAGGGCCCCTACGAGCAGTACTTC.

Comments on this clone: Other DNA sequences of this sample code for an identical CDR3. The rearrangement uses TRBV19 and TRBJ1-6; the D gene is possibly TRBD1 (6 bases). The germline V and J ends were trimmed by 6 bases and 5 bases, with 11 bases remaining between them. Germline-derived CDR1 and CDR2 are LNHDA and SQIVND (reference sequence). CDR3 size: 14 residues. The CDR3 DNA follows: TGTGCCAGTAGCATCCGGGACAATAATTCACCCCTCCACTTT. Amino acid sequence: CASSIRDNNSPLHF.

The chain is built from TRBV27 and TRBJ1-2; TRBD1 matches at 7 bases. The length of the CDR3 is 14 residues. CDR1 is MNHEY and CDR2 is SMNVEV in the germline V gene (reference sequence). The trim removed 7 bases at V and 8 bases at J, leaving 13 bases unmatched. The CDR3 DNA reads as TGTGCCAGCACTCCTAATCAGGGGGTACGCGGCTACACCTTC. Translated, it gives CASTPNQGVRGYTF.

The chain combines TRBV6-1 with TRBJ2-7; D possibly corresponds to TRBD2 (6 bases). Germline CDR1 is MNHNS and CDR2 is SASEGT. V was cut by 3 bases and J by 3 bases, with 15 bases left in between. The CDR3 contains 15 residues. CDR3 coding DNA: TGTGCCAGCAGTGACCCTGGAGGGGTCCTCTACGAGCAGTACGTC. This gives the protein CASSDPGGVLYEQYV.

The CDR3 loop reads CASSEDRGIGNQPQHF. The CDR3 DNA reads as TGTGCCAGCAGTGAAGACAGGGGGATTGGCAATCAGCCCCAGCATTTT. The chain uses TRBV2 and TRBJ1-5; TRBD1 matches at 8 bases. V dropped 1 base and J dropped 2; count of bases not matched to a gene: 4. The CDR3 has 16 residues. Germline values: CDR1 SNHLY, CDR2 FYNNEI.

The genes are TRBV18 and TRBJ2-7; perhaps TRBD1 as D (6 bases). V lost 6 bases and J lost 6, with 18 bases in between. CDR3 length equals 14 residues. Germline V gene data show CDR1 as KGHSH and CDR2 as LQKENI. CDR3 sequence: CASSPSWATGEQYF. DNA of the CDR3: TGTGCCAGCTCGCCATCCTGGGCGACAGGCGAGCAGTACTTC.

The rearrangement joins TRBV11-2 to TRBJ1-2; 8 positions match TRBD1. CDR1 is SGHAT, CDR2 FQNNGV, per germline. The CDR3 covers 14 residues. J was trimmed by 4 bases and V by 4 bases; bases with no gene match: 5. CDR3 sequence reads: CASSYQTGVYGYTF. DNA for the CDR3: TGTGCCAGCAGCTATCAGACAGGGGTCTATGGCTACACCTTC. The full variable domain, completed using reference TRBV11-2 and TRBJ1-2, is EAGVAQSPRYKIIEKRQSVAFWCNPISGHATLYWYQQILGQGPKLLIQFQNNGVVDDSQLPKDRFSAERLKGVDSTLKIQPAKLEDSAVYLCASSYQTGVYGYTFGSGTRLTVV.